The clone carrying this T cell receptor beta chain showed up many times. The antigen remains unidentified. RNA transcripts provided the source from which TCR beta CDR3 regions were amplified. Carried out on the TCR CDR3, a first-round RT-PCR used the HTBI primer set. TCRdb re-called the multiplex PCR reads with MiXCR, one entry per CDR3 protein. Altogether 250,000 to 400,000 distinct CDR3 sequences are present, approximately 15% being singletons, with the ten largest covering 30% to 40%. This specimen comes from a study of T cells in Graves' hyperthyroidism and ophthalmopathy. Whole-study results and caveats: Most thyroid-expanded clonotypes above 0.001 were also found in blood.

Researchers barred patients who had uncontrolled infection, other autoimmune disease, pregnancy or lactation. The PBMCs studied were ones that came from 9 to 10 ml fresh peripheral blood. This CDR3 has 19 amino acids. V lost 5 bases and J lost 0; bases outside the gene matches: 12. Germline CDR1 MDHEN, CDR2 SYDVKM. This sequence originates from a middle-aged woman with Graves' ophthalmopathy. The genes are TRBV28 and TRBJ1-3, with 11 bases fitting TRBD1. The sequencing input was blood. The CDR3 sequence is CASSPPLGQGGYSGNTIYF. The CDR3, as DNA: TGTGCCAGCAGTCCTCCTCTGGGACAGGGGGGTTACTCTGGAAACACCATATATTTT.